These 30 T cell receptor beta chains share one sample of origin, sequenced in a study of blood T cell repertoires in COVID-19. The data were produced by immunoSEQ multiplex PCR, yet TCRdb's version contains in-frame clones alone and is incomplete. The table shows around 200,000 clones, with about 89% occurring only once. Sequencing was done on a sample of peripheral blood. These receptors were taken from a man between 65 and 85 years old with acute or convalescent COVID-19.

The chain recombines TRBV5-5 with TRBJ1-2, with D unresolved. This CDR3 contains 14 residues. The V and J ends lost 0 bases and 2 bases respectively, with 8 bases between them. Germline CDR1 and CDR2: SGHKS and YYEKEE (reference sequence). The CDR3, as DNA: TGTGCCAGCAGCTTGGCCCCAGTAAACTATGGCTACACCTTC. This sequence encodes CASSLAPVNYGYTF.

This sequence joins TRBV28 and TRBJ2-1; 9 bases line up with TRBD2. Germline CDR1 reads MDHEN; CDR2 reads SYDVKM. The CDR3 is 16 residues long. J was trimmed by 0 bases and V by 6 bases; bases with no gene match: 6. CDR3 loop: CASRVLAGDSYNEQFF. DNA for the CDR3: TGTGCCAGCAGGGTACTAGCGGGCGACTCCTACAATGAGCAGTTCTTC.

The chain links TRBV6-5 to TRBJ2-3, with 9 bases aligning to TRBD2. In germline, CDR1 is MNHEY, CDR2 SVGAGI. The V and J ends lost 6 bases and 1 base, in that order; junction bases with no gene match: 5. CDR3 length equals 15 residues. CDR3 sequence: CASSSKRGGTDTQYF. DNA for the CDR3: TGTGCCAGCAGCTCCAAGCGGGGGGGCACAGATACGCAGTATTTT.

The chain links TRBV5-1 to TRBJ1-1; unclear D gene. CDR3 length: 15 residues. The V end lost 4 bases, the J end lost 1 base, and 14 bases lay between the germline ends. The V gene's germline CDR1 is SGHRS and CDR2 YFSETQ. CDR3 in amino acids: CASSQRIFRNTEAFF. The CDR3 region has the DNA TGCGCCAGCAGCCAGAGGATATTCAGGAACACTGAAGCTTTCTTT.

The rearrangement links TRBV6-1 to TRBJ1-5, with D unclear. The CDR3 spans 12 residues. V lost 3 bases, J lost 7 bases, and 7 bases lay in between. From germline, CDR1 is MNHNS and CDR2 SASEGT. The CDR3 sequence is CASSDPFQPQHF. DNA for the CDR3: TGTGCCAGCAGTGATCCCTTCCAGCCCCAGCATTTT.

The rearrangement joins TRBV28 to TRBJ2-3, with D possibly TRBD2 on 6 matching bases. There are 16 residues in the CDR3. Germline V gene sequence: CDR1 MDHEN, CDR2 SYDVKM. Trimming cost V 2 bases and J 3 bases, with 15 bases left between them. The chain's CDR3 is CASSLGVAAGTDTQYF. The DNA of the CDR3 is TGTGCCAGCAGTTTAGGGGTCGCCGCGGGGACAGATACGCAGTATTTT.

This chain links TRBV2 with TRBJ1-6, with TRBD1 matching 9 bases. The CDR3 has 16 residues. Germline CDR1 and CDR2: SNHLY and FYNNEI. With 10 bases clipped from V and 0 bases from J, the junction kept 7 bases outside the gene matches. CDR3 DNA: TGTGCCACCTCAGGACAGGGGAGCTCCTATAATTCACCCCTCCACTTT. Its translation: CATSGQGSSYNSPLHF. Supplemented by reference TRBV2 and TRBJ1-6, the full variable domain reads EPEVTQTPSHQVTQMGQEVILRCVPISNHLYFYWYRQILGQKVEFLVSFYNNEISEKSEIFDDQFSVERPDGSNFTLKIRSTKLEDSAMYFCATSGQGSSYNSPLHFGNGTRLTVT.

As DNA, the CDR3 is TGTGCCAGCAGCCAAGATCTGTGGCGGGACCTCTACGAGCAGTACTTC. Protein product: CASSQDLWRDLYEQYF. The rearrangement joins TRBV4-2 to TRBJ2-7; the D gene is possibly TRBD2 (6 bases). Germline CDR1 reads LGHNA; CDR2 reads YNFKEQ. There are 16 residues in the CDR3. V was shortened by 0 bases and J by 3 bases, with 15 bases between the two germline ends.

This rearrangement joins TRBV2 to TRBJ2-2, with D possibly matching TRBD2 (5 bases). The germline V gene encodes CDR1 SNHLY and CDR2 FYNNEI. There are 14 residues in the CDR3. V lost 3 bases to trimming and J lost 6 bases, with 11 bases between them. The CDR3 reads CASSDFTSSGELFF. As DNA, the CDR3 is TGTGCCAGCAGTGACTTCACTAGTTCCGGGGAGCTGTTTTTT.

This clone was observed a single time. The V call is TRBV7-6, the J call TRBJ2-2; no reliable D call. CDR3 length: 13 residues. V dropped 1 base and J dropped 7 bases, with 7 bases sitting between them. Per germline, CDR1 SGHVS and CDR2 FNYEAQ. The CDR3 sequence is CASSLESIGELFF. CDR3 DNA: TGTGCCAGCAGCTTAGAGAGTATCGGGGAGCTGTTTTTT.

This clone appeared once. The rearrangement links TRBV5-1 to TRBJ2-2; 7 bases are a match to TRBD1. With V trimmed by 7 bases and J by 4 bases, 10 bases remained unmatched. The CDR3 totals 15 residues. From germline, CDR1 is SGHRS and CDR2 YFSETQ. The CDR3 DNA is TGCGCCAGCCGCGCTTCGACAGGGACCACCGGGGAGCTGTTTTTT. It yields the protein CASRASTGTTGELFF.

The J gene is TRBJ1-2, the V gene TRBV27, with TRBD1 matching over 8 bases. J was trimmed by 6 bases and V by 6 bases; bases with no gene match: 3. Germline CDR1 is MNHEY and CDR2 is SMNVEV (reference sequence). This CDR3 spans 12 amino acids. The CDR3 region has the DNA TGTGCCAGCAGCCAGGGGGCCCATGGCTACACCTTC. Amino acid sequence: CASSQGAHGYTF.

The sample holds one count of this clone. CDR3 region: CASSLIPDINYGYTF. Here the CDR3 DNA reads TGTGCCAGCAGCTTAATCCCGGACATCAACTATGGCTACACCTTC. The V and J genes are TRBV7-3 and TRBJ1-2, with D possibly TRBD1 on 5 matching bases. Trimming cost V 1 base and J 2 bases, with 11 bases left between them. The CDR3 runs to 15 residues. Germline CDR1 reads SGHTA; CDR2 reads FQGTGA.

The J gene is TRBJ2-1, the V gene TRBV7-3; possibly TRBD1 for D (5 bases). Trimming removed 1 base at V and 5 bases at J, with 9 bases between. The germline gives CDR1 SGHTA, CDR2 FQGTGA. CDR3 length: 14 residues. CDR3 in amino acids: CASSLSGRDNEQFF. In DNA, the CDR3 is TGTGCCAGCAGCTTAAGTGGCAGGGACAATGAGCAGTTCTTC.

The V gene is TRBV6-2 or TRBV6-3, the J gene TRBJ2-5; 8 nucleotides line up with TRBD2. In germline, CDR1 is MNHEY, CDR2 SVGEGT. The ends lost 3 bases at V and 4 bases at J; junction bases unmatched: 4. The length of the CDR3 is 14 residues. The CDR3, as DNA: TGTGCCAGCAGTTATCTAAGCGGGGGAGAGACCCAGTACTTC. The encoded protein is CASSYLSGGETQYF.

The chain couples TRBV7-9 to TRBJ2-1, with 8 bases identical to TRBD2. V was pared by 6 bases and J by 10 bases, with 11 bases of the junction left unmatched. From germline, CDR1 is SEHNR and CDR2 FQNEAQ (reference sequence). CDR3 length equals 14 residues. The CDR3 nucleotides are TGTGCCAGCAGTCTAGCAGCGGGAGCCCCCGAGCAGTTCTTC. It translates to CASSLAAGAPEQFF.

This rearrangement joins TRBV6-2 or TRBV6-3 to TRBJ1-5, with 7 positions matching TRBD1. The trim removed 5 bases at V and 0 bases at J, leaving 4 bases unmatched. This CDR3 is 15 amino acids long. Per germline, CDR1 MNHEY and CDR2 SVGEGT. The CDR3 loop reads CASSTGDFSNQPQHF. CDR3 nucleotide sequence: TGTGCCAGCAGTACAGGGGATTTTAGCAATCAGCCCCAGCATTTT.

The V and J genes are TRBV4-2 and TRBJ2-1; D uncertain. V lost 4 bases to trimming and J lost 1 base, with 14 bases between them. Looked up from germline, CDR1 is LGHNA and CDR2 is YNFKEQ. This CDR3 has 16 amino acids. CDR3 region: CASSPFYAASYNEQFF. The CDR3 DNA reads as TGTGCCAGCAGCCCCTTCTACGCGGCTTCCTACAATGAGCAGTTCTTC.

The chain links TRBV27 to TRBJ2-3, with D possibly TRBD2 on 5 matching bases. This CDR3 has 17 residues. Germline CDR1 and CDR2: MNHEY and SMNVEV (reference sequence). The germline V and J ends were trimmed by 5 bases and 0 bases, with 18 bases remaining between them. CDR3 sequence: CASSRLWAGPSTDTQYF. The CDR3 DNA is TGTGCCAGCAGTCGACTCTGGGCGGGTCCTAGCACAGATACGCAGTATTTT.

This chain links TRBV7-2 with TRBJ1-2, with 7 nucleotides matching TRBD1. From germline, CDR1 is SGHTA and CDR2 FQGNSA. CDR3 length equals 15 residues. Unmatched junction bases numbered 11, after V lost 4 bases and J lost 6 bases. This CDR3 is CASSSPGTAIDGYTF. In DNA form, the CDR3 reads TGTGCCAGCAGCTCCCCCGGGACAGCTATAGATGGCTACACCTTC. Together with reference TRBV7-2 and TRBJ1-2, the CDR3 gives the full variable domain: GAGVSQSPSNKVTEKGKDVELRCDPISGHTALYWYRQSLGQGLEFLIYFQGNSAPDKSGLPSDRFSAERTGGSVSTLTIQRTQQEDSAVYLCASSSPGTAIDGYTFGSGTRLTVV.

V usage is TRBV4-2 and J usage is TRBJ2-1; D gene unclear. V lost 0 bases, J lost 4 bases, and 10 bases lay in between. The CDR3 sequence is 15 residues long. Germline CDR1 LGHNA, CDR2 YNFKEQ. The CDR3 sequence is CASSQDDTVYNEQFF. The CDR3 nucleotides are TGTGCCAGCAGCCAAGATGATACGGTTTACAATGAGCAGTTCTTC.

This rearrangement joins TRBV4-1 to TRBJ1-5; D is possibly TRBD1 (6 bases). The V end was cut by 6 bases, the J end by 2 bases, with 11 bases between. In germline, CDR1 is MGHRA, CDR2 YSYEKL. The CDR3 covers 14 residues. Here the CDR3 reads CASRRTAGNQPQHF. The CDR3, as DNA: TGCGCCAGCAGGCGGACAGCAGGCAATCAGCCCCAGCATTTT.

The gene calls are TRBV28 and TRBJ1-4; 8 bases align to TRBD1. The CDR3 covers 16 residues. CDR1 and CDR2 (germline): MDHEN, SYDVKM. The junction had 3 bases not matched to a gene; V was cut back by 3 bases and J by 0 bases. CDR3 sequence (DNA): TGTGCCAGCAGTTTGGACAGGGCGGCAACTAATGAAAAACTGTTTTTT. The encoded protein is CASSLDRAATNEKLFF.

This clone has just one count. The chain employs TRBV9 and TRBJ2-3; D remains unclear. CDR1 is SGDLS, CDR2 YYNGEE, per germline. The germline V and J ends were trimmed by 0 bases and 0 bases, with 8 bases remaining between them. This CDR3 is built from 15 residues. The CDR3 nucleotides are TGTGCCAGCAGCGTAGGGGCACTCAGCACAGATACGCAGTATTTT. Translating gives CASSVGALSTDTQYF. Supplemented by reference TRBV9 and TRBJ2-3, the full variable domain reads DSGVTQTPKHLITATGQRVTLRCSPRSGDLSVYWYQQSLDQGLQFLIQYYNGEERAKGNILERFSAQQFPDLHSELNLSSLELGDSALYFCASSVGALSTDTQYFGPGTRLTVL.

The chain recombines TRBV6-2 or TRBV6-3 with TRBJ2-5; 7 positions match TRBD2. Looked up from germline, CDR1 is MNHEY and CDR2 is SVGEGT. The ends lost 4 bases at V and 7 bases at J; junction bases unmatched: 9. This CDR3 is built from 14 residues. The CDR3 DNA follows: TGTGCCAGCAGTTCCATCGGACTAGTGACGACCCAGTACTTC. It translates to CASSSIGLVTTQYF.

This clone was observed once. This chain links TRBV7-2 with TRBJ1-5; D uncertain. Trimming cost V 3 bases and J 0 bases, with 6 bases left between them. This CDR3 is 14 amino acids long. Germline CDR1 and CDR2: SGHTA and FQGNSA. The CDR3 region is CASSFRNSNQPQHF. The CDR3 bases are TGTGCCAGCAGCTTCAGGAATAGCAATCAGCCCCAGCATTTT.

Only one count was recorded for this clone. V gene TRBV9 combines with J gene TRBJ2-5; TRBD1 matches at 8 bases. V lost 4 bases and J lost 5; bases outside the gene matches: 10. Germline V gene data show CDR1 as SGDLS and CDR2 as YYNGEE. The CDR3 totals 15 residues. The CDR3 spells CASSSSGTGKETQYF. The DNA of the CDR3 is TGTGCCAGCAGCTCTTCCGGGACAGGAAAGGAGACCCAGTACTTC.

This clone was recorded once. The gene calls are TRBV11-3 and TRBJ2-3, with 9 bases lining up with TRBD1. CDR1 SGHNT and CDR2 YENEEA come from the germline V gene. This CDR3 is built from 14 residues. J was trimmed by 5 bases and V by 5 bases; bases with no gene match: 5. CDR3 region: CASSPGTGKDTQYF. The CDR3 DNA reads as TGTGCCAGCAGCCCGGGGACAGGGAAAGATACGCAGTATTTT.

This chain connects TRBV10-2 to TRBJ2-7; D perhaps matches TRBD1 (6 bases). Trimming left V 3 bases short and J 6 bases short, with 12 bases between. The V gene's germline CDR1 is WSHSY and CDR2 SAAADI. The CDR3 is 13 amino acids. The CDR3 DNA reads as TGCGCCAGCAGTGACAGGGGATGGGGCGAGCAGTACTTC. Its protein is CASSDRGWGEQYF.

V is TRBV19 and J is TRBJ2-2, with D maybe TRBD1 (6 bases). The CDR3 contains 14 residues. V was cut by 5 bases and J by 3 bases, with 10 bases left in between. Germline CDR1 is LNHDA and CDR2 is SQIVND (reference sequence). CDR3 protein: CASSPGQYTGELFF. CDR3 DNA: TGTGCCAGTAGTCCTGGACAGTACACCGGGGAGCTGTTTTTT.